The sequence of this TCR beta chain was determined in a study of CD8 T cells in ankylosing spondylitis. Study observations and caveats: Matched synovial fluid from ankylosing spondylitis patients was reported to be enriched for disease-linked clones. About 8 highly homologous variants made up a TCR beta motif, and this motif appeared characteristic of ankylosing spondylitis blood.

The V and J ends lost 0 bases and 0 bases respectively, with 10 bases between them. The CDR3 has 15 amino acids. Per the germline V gene, CDR1 is SGDLS and CDR2 is YYNGEE. Note on this clonotype: The antigen remains unidentified.

5'-RACE, quantitative and with molecular barcodes, yielded the TCR beta libraries. Each CDR3 protein gets one entry after TCRdb re-called the 5' RACE reads with MiXCR. This table has approximately 140,000 distinct CDR3 sequences, 17% appearing once. The material sequenced was blood, either unsorted or a sorted T cell fraction (not recorded which). This sequence joins TRBV9 and TRBJ2-7, with D unclear. This receptor was obtained from a male donor with ankylosing spondylitis. This CDR3 reads CASSVEAESSYEQYF. DNA for the CDR3: TGTGCCAGCAGCGTAGAGGCGGAAAGCTCCTACGAGCAGTACTTC.